One T cell receptor beta chain is described in this entry. This clone was picked up a small number of times. Its antigen remains undetermined. Base quality data are lacking; no much larger clone is found one base away. The sample is drawn from a study of blood T cell repertoires in COVID-19 (dated by TCRdb to 2020 to 2022). Some background on the complete study: Samples covering the acute and convalescent phases of COVID-19 were provided by collaborators in the United States, Italy and Spain. The material from the prospective study consisted of cDNA or gDNA derived from T cells, B-cell-depleted T cells, or PBMCs. Subjects who had been exposed to COVID-19, were actively infected with it, or had recovered from it provided the deeply sampled blood TCRbeta repertoires that made up the dataset. A freely available public database, intended as a resource for researchers studying the immune response to SARS-CoV-2, is where the repertoires were released. Samples came from the ongoing ImmuneRACE study (first 160 participants) plus 1,254 subjects from 6 global collaborators. The sample metadata nearly always contained a de-identified subject ID, COVID-19 status, age in years and sex. Where HLA class I and class II types were available, the types were taken from metadata supplied by the sample provider, not from assay-based typing.

Broad study findings and their caveats: Clinical and demographic metadata were provided uncurated, with the amount varying by source and participant.

The immunoSEQ Assay, a bias-controlled multiplex PCR, was used to amplify TCRbeta CDR3 regions from genomic DNA. The authors' analysis ran thus. The number of nucleated cells in each sample was estimated from the amplification of reference gene primers within the assay. Sequence reads were collapsed and filtered to measure the absolute abundance of every unique TCRbeta CDR3 rearrangement. For each sample, productive Simpson clonality was calculated by taking the square root of Simpson's diversity index across productive rearrangements. Held by TCRdb, this immuneACCESS table contains in-frame sequences only and omits some clones. Under half of the omission traces to an unresolved V gene where checked; the cause of the rest is unknown. The V and J calls and the clone size are those of that table, but D and trimming were determined from the DNA. This sample comprises 120,000 or so clones, around nine tenths of them detected only once. The biggest ten clones account for approximately 8% of the sample.

The CDR3 covers 16 residues, taking in both the cysteine and the phenylalanine. The retained sequence is limited to the CDR3, 48 bases, with the frame set at the first base. As encoded in the germline V gene (reference sequence), CDR1 is LGHDT while CDR2 is YNNKEL. V is shortened by 3 bases, J by 0 bases, and the region joining them spans 12 bases. Whole blood was collected in K2EDTA tubes by collaborating institutions according to the institutions' own protocols. For TCRbeta analysis, collaborator samples were shipped as frozen whole blood, as isolated PBMCs, or as DNA extracted from either sample type.

This TCR came from a man aged 50 to 60 with acute or convalescent COVID-19. The chain employs TRBV3-1 (or the pseudogene TRBV3-2) and TRBJ1-5, with no confident D gene call. Material: peripheral blood. The bases are TGTGCCAGCAGCCACCCGAGCGGGGATAGCAATCAGCCCCAGCATTTT. Its amino acids are CASSHPSGDSNQPQHF.